This is a list of T cell receptor beta chains from one sample in a study of read filtering for tumor transcriptome and immune sequencing. TCRdb processed the reads anew with MiXCR; each CDR3 protein has one entry. In the table there are some 62,000 distinct CDR3 sequences, roughly 13% of which are singletons. The sequencing sample was made of a population of CD138-negative cells sorted from bone marrow. These receptors were obtained from a donor aged 40 or over with multiple myeloma. The CDR3 runs from the conserved cysteine through the conserved F or W. The D gene is left open where the match is weak. Size values are once, few and many counts, or a class for expanded clones, and some rows have none.

j_call	clone_size	d_call	v_call	cdr3_nt	cdr3_aa
TRBJ2-5	many	TRBD1	TRBV20-1	TGCAGTGCTAGATCGGGACAGGAGCAAGAGACCCAGTACTTC	CSARSGQEQETQYF
TRBJ2-5	many	TRBD1	TRBV7-9	TGTGCCAGCAGCTTAGTTCGGACAGGGGGAGAGGAGACCCAGTACTTC	CASSLVRTGGEETQYF
TRBJ2-2	many	.	TRBV5-1	TGCGCCAGCAGCTTGGACGGGGGAGGAACCACCGGGGAGCTGTTTTTT	CASSLDGGGTTGELFF
TRBJ2-1	many	.	TRBV5-1	TGCGCCAGCAGCTTGGAAAGCGGGCTATCGTCCGCAAAGTTCTTC	CASSLESGLSSAKFF
TRBJ2-2	medium-sized	.	TRBV6-2/TRBV6-3	TGTGCCAGCAGAGCCCCCGGGGAGCTGTTTTTT	CASRAPGELFF
TRBJ2-5	.	TRBD1	TRBV2	TGTGCCAGCAGGAAAAACAGGGGGCGCGAAGAGACCCAGTACTTC	CASRKNRGREETQYF
TRBJ1-2	many	TRBD1	TRBV29-1	TGCAGCGTTGTGGGGGTACAGGGGGCCCCAACCAATGGCTACACCTTC	CSVVGVQGAPTNGYTF
TRBJ2-5	many	TRBD2	TRBV6-5	TGTGCCAGCAGTCGAACTAGCGGGAGGGCCGGGGTACAAGAGACCCAGTACTTC	CASSRTSGRAGVQETQYF
TRBJ2-7	few	.	TRBV7-2	TGTGCCAGCAGCGCGTTTGGGAGAACCTACGAGCAGTACTTC	CASSAFGRTYEQYF
TRBJ2-7	many	TRBD2	TRBV7-6	TGTGCCAGCAGCCGCGGGGGAGGGACTAGCGGGAGGGAGCAGTACTTC	CASSRGGGTSGREQYF
TRBJ2-1	.	TRBD2	TRBV6-2/TRBV6-3	TGTGCCAGCAGTCGGACTAGCGGGTTGCCCTCGCAGTTCTTC	CASSRTSGLPSQFF
TRBJ1-2	.	.	TRBV9	TGTGCCAGCACCATGGGGCTGAGCTATGGCTACATCTTC	CASTMGLSYGYIF
TRBJ2-1	many	.	TRBV28	TGTGCCAGCAGTAGAGGTATCGGACCCATCTACAATGAGCAGTTCTTC	CASSRGIGPIYNEQFF
TRBJ2-3	many	.	TRBV11-2	TGTGCCAGCAGCTTAGCGGTAGATACGCAGTATTTT	CASSLAVDTQYF
TRBJ2-4	many	.	TRBV7-9	TGTGCCAGCCTAGGGTCCGGGGTGACGAAAAACATTCAGTACTTC	CASLGSGVTKNIQYF
TRBJ2-1	many	.	TRBV5-1	TGCGCCAGCAGCTTGGGACCCGGACAGCTAAATGAGCAGTTCTTC	CASSLGPGQLNEQFF
TRBJ2-3	many	TRBD2	TRBV29-1	TGCAGCGCCTGGGGGGGTGCCTCTAGCACAGATACGCAGTATTTT	CSAWGGASSTDTQYF
TRBJ2-5	many	.	TRBV5-1	TGCGCCAGCAGCCCCCAAGTAGGGAGCGTTGAGACCCAGTACTTC	CASSPQVGSVETQYF
TRBJ2-2	few	.	TRBV12-2	TGTGCAAGTCGCTCGCCCACCGGGACAGGGGAATCCACCGGGGAGCTGTTTTTT	CASRSPTGTGESTGELFF
TRBJ1-1	many	TRBD1	TRBV6-1	TGTGCCAGCATGGGACAGGGGGCAGGATTCCGGGCGAACACTGAAGCTTTCTTT	CASMGQGAGFRANTEAFF
TRBJ2-1	many	.	TRBV7-2	TGTGCCAGCAGCTTAGAGGGGACCAGGGGTGATGAGCAGTTCTTC	CASSLEGTRGDEQFF
TRBJ1-1	.	TRBD1	TRBV6-1	TGTGCCAGCAGTGAACTGACAGGGTGGTGGAAAGACACTGAAGCTTTCTTT	CASSELTGWWKDTEAFF
TRBJ2-2	many	TRBD1	TRBV4-2	TGTGCCAGCAGCCAATCACCCGGGACAGGGGACCACACCGGGGAGCTGTTTTTT	CASSQSPGTGDHTGELFF
TRBJ1-6	many	.	TRBV12-3/TRBV12-4	TGTGCCAGCAGTTTTTCGGGGGGTTCACCCCTCCACTTT	CASSFSGGSPLHF
TRBJ1-1	many	.	TRBV7-4	TGTGACAGCAGCTTAGAGGGCCAGGGGAAAACTGAAGCTTTCTTT	CDSSLEGQGKTEAFF
TRBJ2-1	many	.	TRBV12-3/TRBV12-4	TGTGCCAGCACCACCCGCCGGGGAGGCGGCAATGAGCAGTTCTTC	CASTTRRGGGNEQFF
TRBJ2-3	many	.	TRBV20-1	TGCAGTGTCCATTCGGGGGTTGGCGCAGATACGCAGTATTTT	CSVHSGVGADTQYF
TRBJ2-1	many	TRBD2	TRBV7-2	TGTGCCAGCAGCTGGGGACTAGCGGGAGTTATTGGGCAGTTCTTC	CASSWGLAGVIGQFF
TRBJ2-7	many	TRBD2	TRBV5-4	TGTGCCAGCAGCTTGGGACTAGCGGGAGGGGGCAACGAGCAGTACTTC	CASSLGLAGGGNEQYF
TRBJ2-2	many	.	TRBV6-6	TGTGCCAGCAGCCACTCGTCGGAGACCGGGGAGCTGTTTTTT	CASSHSSETGELFF
TRBJ1-1	many	.	TRBV29-1	TGCAGCGTTGATCAGGCGGGTCGGTACACTGAAGCTTTCTTT	CSVDQAGRYTEAFF
TRBJ2-5	few	.	TRBV7-2	TGTGCCAGGAGCATTAGGGTCCAAGAGACCCAGTACTTC	CARSIRVQETQYF
TRBJ1-1	many	.	TRBV7-6	TGTGCCAGCAGCTTAGAAGTATACACTGAAGCTTTCTTT	CASSLEVYTEAFF
TRBJ1-5	many	.	TRBV29-1	TGCAGCGTTGAGGGTCCTCAGCCCCAGCATTTT	CSVEGPQPQHF
TRBJ2-5	many	TRBD2	TRBV3-1	TGTGCCAGCAGCCAACTAGGACTAGCGGAAGAGACCCAGTACTTC	CASSQLGLAEETQYF
TRBJ2-5	few	TRBD2	TRBV20-1	TGCAGCTTCGGGGGGGGGCCAACAAGAGATGGGACCCAGTACTTC	CSFGGGPTRDGTQYF
TRBJ2-7	many	TRBD2	TRBV7-9	TGTGCCAGTAGGCCCCTAGCGGGAGACTACGAGCAGTACTTC	CASRPLAGDYEQYF
TRBJ2-1	many	TRBD2	TRBV5-1	TGCGCCAGCAGAAGGGGACTAGCGGGAGTAGAGGGCAATGAGCAGTTCTTC	CASRRGLAGVEGNEQFF
TRBJ2-6	many	.	TRBV24-1	TGTGCCACCAGTGACCGTGAGACATTAAAGACTGGGGCCAACGTCCTGACTTTC	CATSDRETLKTGANVLTF
TRBJ2-1	many	.	TRBV28	TGTGCCAGCAGTAGTTACTCTGTTTCACCCCGGGGCTCCTACAATGAGCAGTTCTTC	CASSSYSVSPRGSYNEQFF
TRBJ2-7	many	.	TRBV13	TGTGCCAGCAGGTTTGGTGGAGACGAGCAGTACTTC	CASRFGGDEQYF
TRBJ2-2	few	TRBD2	TRBV3-1	TGTGCCAGCAGCCGCTTTAGAGCGGGAGAAGAAAACACCGGGGAGCTGTTTTTT	CASSRFRAGEENTGELFF
TRBJ1-1	many	.	TRBV9	TGTGCCAGCAGCGTCGGCCCATACACTGAAGCTTTCTTT	CASSVGPYTEAFF
TRBJ1-2	many	TRBD1	TRBV7-2	TGTGCCAGCAGCCCCCAGGGGGCACACACCCACTATGGCTACACCTTC	CASSPQGAHTHYGYTF
TRBJ2-3	many	.	TRBV29-1	TGCAGCGCGTGGGACTCAGATACGCAGTATTTT	CSAWDSDTQYF
TRBJ1-4	many	TRBD1	TRBV12-5	TGTGCTAGTGGTCAGGACAGGGGTTTTGAAAAACTGTTTTTT	CASGQDRGFEKLFF
TRBJ2-1	many	TRBD2	TRBV27	TGTGCCAGCAGTCCCACGACTAGCGGGAGTTTCAACAATGAGCAGTTCTTC	CASSPTTSGSFNNEQFF
TRBJ2-5	.	.	TRBV12-3/TRBV12-4	TGTGCCAGCAGTTACTCGTCAATCGGGGCCCAAGAGACCCAGTACTTC	CASSYSSIGAQETQYF
TRBJ2-7	many	.	TRBV6-2/TRBV6-3	TGTGCCAGCAGCGACCGGGGGGCCGAGCAGTACTTC	CASSDRGAEQYF
TRBJ1-1	few	TRBD1	TRBV24-1	TGTGCCACCAGTGATAAGAACCTCCGGGACAGTAACACTGAAGCTTTCTTT	CATSDKNLRDSNTEAFF
TRBJ2-2	.	TRBD2	TRBV19	TGTGCCAGTAGTATCGGACTAGCGCTCACCGGGGAGCTGTTTTTT	CASSIGLALTGELFF
TRBJ2-1	many	TRBD2	TRBV20-1	TGCAGTGCTACGAACCGGACTAGCGGGAGGGCCAATGAGCAGTTCTTC	CSATNRTSGRANEQFF
TRBJ1-1	many	.	TRBV11-3	TGTGCCAGCAGCTCCAGGGGAAGTGAAGCTTTCTTT	CASSSRGSEAFF
TRBJ2-1	.	TRBD2	TRBV27	TGTGCCAGCAGTGCCCATTGGGCGGGAGACAACAATGAGCAGTTCTTC	CASSAHWAGDNNEQFF
TRBJ2-3	many	TRBD1	TRBV11-1	TGTGCCAGCAGCTTGACCGGGGACAGCTTCACAGATACGCAGTATTTT	CASSLTGDSFTDTQYF
TRBJ2-1	many	TRBD2	TRBV29-1	TGCAGCGTTCTAGCGGGAGGTAACTACAATGAGCAGTTCTTC	CSVLAGGNYNEQFF
TRBJ2-1	many	.	TRBV29-1	TGCAGCGTTGGCGGAAAGTCCAGCGGAGCGCTGGATGAGCAGTTCTTC	CSVGGKSSGALDEQFF